A few counts support the clone carrying this T cell receptor beta chain. What it binds is unknown. These data originate in a study of blood T cells in healthy people across ages. A J-beta primer mix and a sample-barcoded 5' primer were used in a second PCR of about 7 to 12 cycles. Paired-end reads containing CDR3 totaled no fewer than 3 million for each sample. TCRdb analysed the 5' RACE reads with MiXCR anew, one entry per CDR3 protein. The sample lists approximately 1,000,000 distinct CDR3 sequences, 30% to 40% seen once, with about 12% in the top ten. The CDR3 has 16 amino acids. With 0 bases removed from V and 8 bases from J, the gap between germline ends came to 19 bases. In germline, CDR1 is LGHNA, CDR2 YSLEER. Study outcomes and limitations: There were more naive CD4+ cells and higher diversity in long-lived donors than in aged donors.

This receptor was obtained from a young man in good health. The chain combines TRBV4-3 with TRBJ1-2, with D possibly being TRBD1 (6 bases). Material: blood. The CDR3 sequence is CASSQERGRGAAGYTF. Written as DNA, the CDR3 is TGCGCCAGCAGCCAAGAAAGAGGCAGGGGTGCGGCCGGCTACACCTTC.